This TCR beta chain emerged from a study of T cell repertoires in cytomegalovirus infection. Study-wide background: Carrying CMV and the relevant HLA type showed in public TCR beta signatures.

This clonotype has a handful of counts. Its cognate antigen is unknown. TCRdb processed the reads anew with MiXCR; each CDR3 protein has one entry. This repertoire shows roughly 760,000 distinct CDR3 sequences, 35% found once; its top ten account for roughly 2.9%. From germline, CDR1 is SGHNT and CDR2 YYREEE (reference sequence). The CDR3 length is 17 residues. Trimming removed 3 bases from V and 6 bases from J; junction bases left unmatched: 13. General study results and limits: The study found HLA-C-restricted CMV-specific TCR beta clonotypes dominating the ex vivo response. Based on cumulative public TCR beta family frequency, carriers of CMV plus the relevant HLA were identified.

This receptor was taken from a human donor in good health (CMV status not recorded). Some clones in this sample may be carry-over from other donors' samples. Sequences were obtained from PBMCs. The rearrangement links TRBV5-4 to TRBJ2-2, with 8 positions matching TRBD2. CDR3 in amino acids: CASSSIPGTSGSGELFF. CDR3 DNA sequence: TGTGCCAGCAGCTCAATCCCCGGGACTAGTGGCTCCGGGGAGCTGTTTTTT. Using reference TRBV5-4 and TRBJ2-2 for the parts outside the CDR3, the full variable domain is ETGVTQSPTHLIKTRGQQVTLRCSSQSGHNTVSWYQQALGQGPQFIFQYYREEENGRGNFPPRFSGLQFPNYSSELNVNALELDDSALYLCASSSIPGTSGSGELFFGEGSRLTVL.